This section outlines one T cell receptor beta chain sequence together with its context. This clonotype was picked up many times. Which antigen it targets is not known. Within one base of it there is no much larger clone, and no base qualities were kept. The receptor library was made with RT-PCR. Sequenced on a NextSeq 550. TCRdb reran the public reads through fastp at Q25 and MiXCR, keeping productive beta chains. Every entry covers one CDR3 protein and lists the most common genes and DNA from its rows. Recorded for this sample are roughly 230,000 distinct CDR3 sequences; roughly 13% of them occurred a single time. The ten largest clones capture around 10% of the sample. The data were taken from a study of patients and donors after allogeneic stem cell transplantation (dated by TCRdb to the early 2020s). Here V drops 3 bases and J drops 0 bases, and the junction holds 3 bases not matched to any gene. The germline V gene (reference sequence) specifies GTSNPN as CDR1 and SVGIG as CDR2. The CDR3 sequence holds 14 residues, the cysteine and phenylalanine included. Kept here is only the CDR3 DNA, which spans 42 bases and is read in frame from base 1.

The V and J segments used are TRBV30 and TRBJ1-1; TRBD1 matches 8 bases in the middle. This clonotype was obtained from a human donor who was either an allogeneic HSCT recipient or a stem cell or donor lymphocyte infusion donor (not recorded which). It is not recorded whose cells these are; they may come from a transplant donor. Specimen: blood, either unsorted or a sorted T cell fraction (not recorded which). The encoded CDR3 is CAWSPGQVNTEAFF. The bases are TGTGCCTGGAGCCCGGGACAGGTGAACACTGAAGCTTTCTTT.